What follows describes a single T cell receptor (beta chain). By sample share, this clone is large (0.1 to 1%). Its antigen is still unknown. No base qualities exist here, and no much larger clone lies one base off it. According to the study, the label for this sample's time point signals: 20-29 weeks after completion of therapy. The patients had received solid-organ transplants and had cytomegalovirus that was drug-resistant/recurrent. Approximately 11 trial participants were chosen for repertoire analysis on the basis of the availability of post-therapy peripheral blood mononuclear cells. Viable CD3+CD8+CD4- lymphocytes were sorted from PBMCs on a BD FACSAria III. The Qiagen DNeasy Kit was used to extract genomic DNA from the sorted cells. The immunoSEQ two-step, bias-controlled multiplex PCR assay was used to amplify TRB CDR3 regions from genomic DNA. CDR3 libraries were sequenced on an Illumina NextSeq 500. In the original analysis: The immunoSEQ Analyzer platform handled the initial alignment and bioinformatics, which included bias normalization against synthetic CDR3 analogs. Annotation of V, D and J genes followed the definitions in the IMGT database. Further TRBV analyses used VDJtools version 1.1.10 and the R package tcR version 2.2.1.11 with default settings. For the GLIPH analysis, version 1.0 was run with default settings. To test for significant clonotype frequency changes in CDR3 sequences with at least 5 reads, a 2-sided binomial test with Benjamini-Hochberg correction (alpha = 0.01) was used. In its TCRdb copy, this immuneACCESS table keeps in-frame sequences only and misses some clones. Where compared with another copy, unresolved V genes explain less than half of these, and the others have no known cause. Clone size and V and J calls were adopted from that table, with D and trimming inferred from the DNA. The table for this sample lists about 15,000 clones; less than 90% of them were counted only once. The ten largest clones add up to 25% to 40% of the sample.

These data originate in a study of T cell therapy after organ transplantation (dated by TCRdb to about 2019). Turning to the overall study: The therapy products consisted of autologous CMV-specific T cells grown in vitro for around 14 days using a peptide pool of 30 HLA class I and II CMV epitopes. Each patient got up to 6 T cell doses, given every 2 weeks, and was then monitored for about seven months after finishing therapy. About 80% of the ten patients were classed as clinical responders and two as nonresponders. Patients received a median of 1.92 x 10^8 CMV-specific T cells across 2 to 6 intravenous infusions. Blood samples for the long-term post-therapy time point were taken 20 to 29 weeks after therapy ended. A follow-up TRBV repertoire analysis was performed on an open-label phase I trial of autologous CMV-specific adoptive T cell therapy in solid-organ transplant recipients. Only about 85% of the 10 patients had long-term post-therapy samples available. Study-wide findings and limitations: Few detected expansions in nonresponders may reflect reduced sample coverage from poor CD8+ T cell yield. Reconstitution after therapy appeared to include not only transferred clonotypes but also endogenous clonotypes that had not been detected in the therapy products. Fold change in CD8 clonality after therapy was inversely correlated with pretherapy clonality, suggesting that less biased repertoires were more receptive to remodeling. Assessment of confounders such as concurrent antirejection and antiviral medications was prevented by the small cohort. Before therapy, nonresponders had marked clonal expansions, and their repertoires changed minimally after therapy.

The CDR1 and CDR2 encoded by the germline V gene are SGHDT and YYEEEE. Relative to germline, V is 3 bases shorter and J is 3 bases shorter, with 9 bases between their ends. The CDR3 spans 13 residues, from the cysteine through the phenylalanine. Just CDR3 DNA is preserved here, 39 bases in frame from base 1. The chain is made from TRBV5-6 and TRBJ1-2, and possibly TRBD1, on 6 matching bases. This clonotype originated in a human patient who had received a solid organ transplant and had CMV disease. In patients who had a transplant, some T cells may come from the graft donor. The input for sequencing was CD8+ T cells from blood, taken after autologous CMV-specific T cell therapy. The sequenced DNA is TGTGCCAGCAGCTCCGGACAGTACTATGGCTACACCTTC. This yields the protein CASSSGQYYGYTF.